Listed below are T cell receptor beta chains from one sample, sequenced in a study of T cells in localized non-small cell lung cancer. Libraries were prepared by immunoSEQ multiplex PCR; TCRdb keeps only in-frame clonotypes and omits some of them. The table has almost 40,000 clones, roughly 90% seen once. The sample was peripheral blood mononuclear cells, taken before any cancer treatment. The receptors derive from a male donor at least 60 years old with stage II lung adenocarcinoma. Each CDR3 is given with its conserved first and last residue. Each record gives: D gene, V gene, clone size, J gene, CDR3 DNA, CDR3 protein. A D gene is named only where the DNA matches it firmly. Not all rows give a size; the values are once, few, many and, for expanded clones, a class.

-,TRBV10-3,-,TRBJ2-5,TGTGCCATCAGTGACCCAGGGGTTCAAGAGACCCAGTACTTC,CAISDPGVQETQYF
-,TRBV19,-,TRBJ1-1,TGTGCCAGCGGGGGCCTAAGAGGTGAAGCTTTCTTT,CASGGLRGEAFF
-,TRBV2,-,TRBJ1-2,TGTGCCAGCAAGAAGGGGCTAAACTATGGCTACACCTTC,CASKKGLNYGYTF
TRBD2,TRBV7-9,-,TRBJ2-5,TGTGCCAGCAGCTTGAACTTGGGACTAGCACGGGAGACCCAGTACTTC,CASSLNLGLARETQYF
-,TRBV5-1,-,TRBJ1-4,TGCGCCAGCAGCCGCTCGGGGTGGGGTAATGAAAAACTGTTTTTT,CASSRSGWGNEKLFF
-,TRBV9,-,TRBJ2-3,TGTGCCAGCAGCGGGGGCACAGATACGCAGTATTTT,CASSGGTDTQYF
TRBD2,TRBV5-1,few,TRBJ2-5,TGCGCCAGCAGCTTGGGGTTACTAGCGAGCCAAGAGACCCAGTACTTC,CASSLGLLASQETQYF
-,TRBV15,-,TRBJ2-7,TGTGCCACCAGCAGGGGCCGCTACGAGCAGTACTTC,CATSRGRYEQYF
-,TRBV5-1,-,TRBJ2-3,TGCGCCAGCAGCTTGGTCCCAGATACGCAGTATTTT,CASSLVPDTQYF
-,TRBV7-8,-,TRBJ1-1,TGTGCCAGCAGCCCCACGGCAGCGAACACTGAAGCTTTCTTT,CASSPTAANTEAFF
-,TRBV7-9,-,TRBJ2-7,TGTGCCAGCAGCTTCTCTGGCAGGGGACCCTACGAGCAGTACTTC,CASSFSGRGPYEQYF
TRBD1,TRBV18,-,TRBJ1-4,TGTGCCAGCTCCCCCGGGACAGGGGACGAAAAACTGTTTTTT,CASSPGTGDEKLFF
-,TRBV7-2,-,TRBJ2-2,TGTGCCAGCAGACGGACCACATATTCCACCGGGGAGCTGTTTTTT,CASRRTTYSTGELFF
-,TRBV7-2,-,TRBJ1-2,TGTGCCAGCAGCTTAAATGGACAAAACTATGGCTACACCTTC,CASSLNGQNYGYTF
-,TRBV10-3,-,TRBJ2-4,TGTGCCATCAGTACCAAGAGAGGGGTTGAGGTTCAGTACTTC,CAISTKRGVEVQYF
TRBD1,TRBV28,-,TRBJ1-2,TGTGCCAGCATCCGGGACAGGCACTATGGCTACACCTTC,CASIRDRHYGYTF
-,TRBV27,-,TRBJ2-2,TGTGCCAGCAGTACCACCTGGACAGTCGGTTCCGGGGAGCTGTTTTTT,CASSTTWTVGSGELFF